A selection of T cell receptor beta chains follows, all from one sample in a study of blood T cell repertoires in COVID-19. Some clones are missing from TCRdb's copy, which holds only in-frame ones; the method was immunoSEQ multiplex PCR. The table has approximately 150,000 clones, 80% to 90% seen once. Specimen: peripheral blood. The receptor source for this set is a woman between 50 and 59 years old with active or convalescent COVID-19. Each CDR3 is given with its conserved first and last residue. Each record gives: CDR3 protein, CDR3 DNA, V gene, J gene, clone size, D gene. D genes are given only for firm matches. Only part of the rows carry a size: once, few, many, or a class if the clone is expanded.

CDR3: CASSFATGADEQYF; DNA: TGCGCCAGCAGCTTCGCGACAGGGGCTGACGAGCAGTACTTC; V: TRBV5-1; J: TRBJ2-7; size: .; D: TRBD1
CDR3: CASSQSGRVRGGELFF; DNA: TGTGCCAGCAGCCAAAGCGGGAGGGTGCGGGGCGGGGAGCTGTTTTTT; V: TRBV4-2; J: TRBJ2-2; size: .; D: TRBD2
CDR3: CASSFSGNQPQHF; DNA: TGTGCCAGCAGTTTCAGCGGCAATCAGCCCCAGCATTTT; V: TRBV28; J: TRBJ1-5; size: .; D: .
CDR3: CASSRGNTEAFF; DNA: TGTGCCAGCAGTCGGGGGAACACTGAAGCTTTCTTT; V: TRBV12-3/TRBV12-4; J: TRBJ1-1; size: .; D: .
CDR3: CASSLFGNQPQHF; DNA: TGTGCCAGCAGTTTGTTCGGTAATCAGCCCCAGCATTTT; V: TRBV12-3/TRBV12-4; J: TRBJ1-5; size: .; D: .
CDR3: CASSSSGTSGRVLTKTQYF; DNA: TGTGCCAGCAGCTCCTCCGGGACTAGCGGGAGAGTCCTCACGAAGACCCAGTACTTC; V: TRBV5-4; J: TRBJ2-5; size: .; D: TRBD2
CDR3: CASSQARLGPYEQYF; DNA: TGCGCCAGCAGCCAGGCCCGACTAGGGCCGTACGAGCAGTACTTC; V: TRBV4-3; J: TRBJ2-7; size: .; D: .
CDR3: CASSLTVSYEQYF; DNA: TGTGCCAGTAGTCTGACAGTCTCCTACGAGCAGTACTTC; V: TRBV19; J: TRBJ2-7; size: few; D: .
CDR3: CASSQSAGQGQNEQYF; DNA: TGTGCCAGCAGCCAATCTGCGGGACAGGGCCAAAACGAGCAGTACTTC; V: TRBV4-2; J: TRBJ2-7; size: .; D: TRBD1
CDR3: CASSPPLADTEAFF; DNA: TGTGCCAGCAGCCCACCCCTAGCAGACACTGAAGCTTTCTTT; V: TRBV7-9; J: TRBJ1-1; size: .; D: .
CDR3: CASSLTGASSGANVLTF; DNA: TGTGCCAGCAGCTTGACAGGGGCTTCCTCTGGGGCCAACGTCCTGACTTTC; V: TRBV5-5; J: TRBJ2-6; size: .; D: TRBD1
CDR3: CASSPIPVTNTQYF; DNA: TGTGCCAGCAGTCCCATACCGGTGACAAATACGCAGTATTTT; V: TRBV27; J: TRBJ2-3; size: .; D: .
CDR3: CASSLYRDRNPTDTQYF; DNA: TGTGCCAGCAGCCTATACAGGGACCGCAACCCCACAGATACGCAGTATTTT; V: TRBV5-8; J: TRBJ2-3; size: .; D: .
CDR3: CSVDGQGSEAFF; DNA: TGCAGCGTTGACGGACAGGGTTCGGAGGCTTTCTTT; V: TRBV29-1; J: TRBJ1-1; size: .; D: TRBD1
CDR3: CATPGQGNQPQHF; DNA: TGTGCCACCCCAGGGCAGGGAAATCAGCCCCAGCATTTT; V: TRBV28; J: TRBJ1-5; size: .; D: .
CDR3: CASSSTSYEQYF; DNA: TGTGCCAGCAGTTCAACATCGTACGAGCAGTACTTC; V: TRBV6-2/TRBV6-3; J: TRBJ2-7; size: .; D: .
CDR3: CASSLTGYYGYTF; DNA: TGTGCCAGCAGCTTAACAGGGTACTATGGCTACACCTTC; V: TRBV7-2; J: TRBJ1-2; size: once; D: .
CDR3: CASSLIGTSGRPLEQFF; DNA: TGTGCCAGCAGTTTAATCGGCACTAGCGGGAGACCATTGGAGCAGTTCTTC; V: TRBV28; J: TRBJ2-1; size: .; D: TRBD2
CDR3: CASTRAGAALNTEAFF; DNA: TGTGCCAGCACCCGGGCGGGGGCCGCTTTGAACACTGAAGCTTTCTTT; V: TRBV5-8; J: TRBJ1-1; size: .; D: .
CDR3: CASSLTTGANTEAFF; DNA: TGCGCCAGCAGTCTTACGACAGGGGCGAACACTGAAGCTTTCTTT; V: TRBV5-1; J: TRBJ1-1; size: .; D: TRBD1
CDR3: CASSPDRNYGYTF; DNA: TGTGCCAGCTCACCTGACAGGAACTATGGCTACACCTTC; V: TRBV18; J: TRBJ1-2; size: .; D: .
CDR3: CASSLSGTSGLPYEQYF; DNA: TGTGCCAGCTCACTCTCCGGGACTAGCGGGCTGCCCTACGAGCAGTACTTC; V: TRBV18; J: TRBJ2-7; size: .; D: TRBD2
CDR3: CASSLQGGETQYF; DNA: TGTGCCAGCAGCTTGCAGGGAGGGGAGACCCAGTACTTC; V: TRBV9; J: TRBJ2-5; size: .; D: TRBD2
CDR3: CASSQDPYPRETQYF; DNA: TGCGCCAGCAGCCAAGACCCATACCCCAGGGAGACCCAGTACTTC; V: TRBV4-1; J: TRBJ2-5; size: .; D: .
CDR3: CASSLAGGRQGPNYGYTF; DNA: TGTGCCAGCAGCTTAGCAGGTGGAAGACAGGGACCCAACTATGGCTACACCTTC; V: TRBV7-2; J: TRBJ1-2; size: .; D: TRBD1
CDR3: CAIRGAGTSGMVEQFF; DNA: TGTGCCATCAGAGGGGCCGGGACTAGCGGGATGGTTGAGCAGTTCTTC; V: TRBV10-3; J: TRBJ2-1; size: .; D: TRBD2
CDR3: CASSDGDSTYEQYF; DNA: TGTGCCAGCAGCGACGGGGACAGCACCTACGAGCAGTACTTC; V: TRBV9; J: TRBJ2-7; size: .; D: TRBD1
CDR3: CASSQQEVNSPLHF; DNA: TGTGCCAGCAGCCAACAGGAGGTTAATTCACCCCTCCACTTT; V: TRBV4-2; J: TRBJ1-6; size: .; D: .
CDR3: CASSDRGEGNQPQHF; DNA: TGTGCCAGCAGCGACAGGGGTGAAGGCAATCAGCCCCAGCATTTT; V: TRBV4-2; J: TRBJ1-5; size: .; D: TRBD1
CDR3: CASSRGTGEGYTF; DNA: TGTGCCAGCAGCCGAGGGACAGGCGAAGGCTACACCTTC; V: TRBV27; J: TRBJ1-2; size: .; D: TRBD1
CDR3: CASSAIRGLQANTEAFF; DNA: TGCGCCAGCAGCGCTATCAGGGGGCTTCAGGCGAACACTGAAGCTTTCTTT; V: TRBV5-1; J: TRBJ1-1; size: once; D: TRBD1
CDR3: CASSPAGGAWNSPLHF; DNA: TGTGCCAGCAGCCCCGCAGGGGGCGCCTGGAATTCACCCCTCCACTTT; V: TRBV7-3; J: TRBJ1-6; size: .; D: TRBD1
CDR3: CSASPPTGANQPQHF; DNA: TGCAGTGCTAGTCCCCCAACAGGAGCCAATCAGCCCCAGCATTTT; V: TRBV20-1; J: TRBJ1-5; size: once; D: .
CDR3: CASSLAGPYNEQFF; DNA: TGCGCCAGCAGCTTAGCGGGGCCCTACAATGAGCAGTTCTTC; V: TRBV5-1; J: TRBJ2-1; size: .; D: TRBD2
CDR3: CSASEGGRAEAFF; DNA: TGCAGTGCTAGTGAGGGGGGTCGGGCTGAAGCTTTCTTT; V: TRBV20-1; J: TRBJ1-1; size: once; D: .
CDR3: CASSPRITGGKDEQFF; DNA: TGTGCCAGCAGCCCACGCATTACGGGGGGCAAGGATGAGCAGTTCTTC; V: TRBV7-6; J: TRBJ2-1; size: .; D: .
CDR3: CASSQDSLSGNTIYF; DNA: TGTGCCAGCAGCCAGGACAGCCTCTCTGGAAACACCATATATTTT; V: TRBV11-3; J: TRBJ1-3; size: .; D: .
CDR3: CASSKRGSSYEQYF; DNA: TGTGCCAGCAGCAAGCGGGGGAGCTCCTACGAGCAGTACTTC; V: TRBV7-9; J: TRBJ2-7; size: .; D: TRBD2
CDR3: CASQTSGNTGELFF; DNA: TGTGCCAGCCAGACTAGCGGGAACACCGGGGAGCTGTTTTTT; V: TRBV2; J: TRBJ2-2; size: .; D: TRBD2
CDR3: CATQGGADPTQPQHF; DNA: TGTGCCACCCAGGGTGGGGCAGACCCGACTCAGCCCCAGCATTTT; V: TRBV10-3; J: TRBJ1-5; size: .; D: .
CDR3: CASSTGPGLQYAYEQYF; DNA: TGTGCCAGCAGCACGGGACCGGGACTACAATATGCCTACGAGCAGTACTTC; V: TRBV7-2; J: TRBJ2-7; size: .; D: TRBD2
CDR3: CASSITRTVGANVLTF; DNA: TGTGCCAGTAGTATCACCAGGACAGTCGGGGCCAACGTCCTGACTTTC; V: TRBV19; J: TRBJ2-6; size: .; D: .
CDR3: CATQTPGQLEAFF; DNA: TGTGCCACCCAAACCCCGGGACAGCTTGAAGCTTTCTTT; V: TRBV28; J: TRBJ1-1; size: .; D: TRBD1
CDR3: CASSRDSNYGYTF; DNA: TGTGCCAGCAGCAGGGACAGCAACTATGGCTACACCTTC; V: TRBV25-1; J: TRBJ1-2; size: once; D: TRBD1
CDR3: CASSSLRDRDLSGNEQFF; DNA: TGCGCCAGCAGCTCGCTTCGGGACAGGGACTTATCGGGCAATGAGCAGTTCTTC; V: TRBV5-1; J: TRBJ2-1; size: .; D: TRBD1
CDR3: CASSLGAGGGSNEQFF; DNA: TGCGCCAGCAGCTTGGGAGCGGGGGGTGGTAGCAATGAGCAGTTCTTC; V: TRBV5-1; J: TRBJ2-1; size: .; D: TRBD2
CDR3: CASSLVRDRNTEAFF; DNA: TGTGCCAGCAGCTTAGTTCGGGACAGGAACACTGAAGCTTTCTTT; V: TRBV11-2; J: TRBJ1-1; size: .; D: TRBD1
CDR3: CASSWAGTALFREQYF; DNA: TGCGCCAGCAGCTGGGCCGGGACAGCACTTTTTAGGGAGCAGTACTTC; V: TRBV5-1; J: TRBJ2-7; size: .; D: TRBD1
CDR3: CATSDASLGNEQFF; DNA: TGTGCCACCAGTGATGCGTCACTAGGAAATGAGCAGTTCTTC; V: TRBV24-1; J: TRBJ2-1; size: .; D: .
CDR3: CAISDPGRAGWSDTQYF; DNA: TGTGCCATCAGTGACCCCGGGCGAGCGGGGTGGTCAGATACGCAGTATTTT; V: TRBV10-3; J: TRBJ2-3; size: .; D: TRBD2
CDR3: CASSETLSGSRRERSTDTQYF; DNA: TGTGCCAGCAGCGAAACTCTCAGCGGGAGCAGGCGAGAGCGTAGCACAGATACGCAGTATTTT; V: TRBV9; J: TRBJ2-3; size: .; D: TRBD2
CDR3: CASSLDIFSGNTIYF; DNA: TGTGCCAGCAGTTTGGACATCTTCTCTGGAAACACCATATATTTT; V: TRBV6-5; J: TRBJ1-3; size: .; D: .
CDR3: CASSFGSSGNTIYF; DNA: TGTGCCAGCAGCTTCGGGAGCTCTGGAAACACCATATATTTT; V: TRBV9; J: TRBJ1-3; size: .; D: .
CDR3: CASGPRARSAGANVLTF; DNA: TGCGCCAGCGGCCCTCGGGCCCGTAGCGCTGGGGCCAACGTCCTGACTTTC; V: TRBV5-1; J: TRBJ2-6; size: .; D: .
CDR3: CASSQGVLAGGPNEQFF; DNA: TGTGCCAGCAGCCAAGGTGTCCTAGCGGGAGGCCCCAATGAGCAGTTCTTC; V: TRBV4-2; J: TRBJ2-1; size: .; D: TRBD2
CDR3: CASSLDNRSPGYTF; DNA: TGTGCCAGCAGCTTGGATAACAGGAGTCCTGGCTACACCTTC; V: TRBV5-4; J: TRBJ1-2; size: .; D: .
CDR3: CASSHAGSNTEAFF; DNA: TGTGCCAGTAGTCATGCAGGCTCAAACACTGAAGCTTTCTTT; V: TRBV19; J: TRBJ1-1; size: .; D: .
CDR3: CASSLGGAGATQLEQYF; DNA: TGCGCCAGCAGCTTGGGGGGGGCGGGAGCGACCCAGTTGGAGCAGTACTTC; V: TRBV5-1; J: TRBJ2-7; size: .; D: .